The rows below give T cell receptor beta chains drawn from one sample of a study of blood T cell repertoires in COVID-19. Repertoires were generated with immunoSEQ multiplex PCR, while TCRdb's copy carries only in-frame clones and drops some. The sample yields roughly 260,000 clones, roughly 90% seen once. Sequencing was carried out using peripheral blood. The receptors derive from a man in his fifties or sixties who had recovered from COVID-19. The CDR3 runs from the conserved cysteine through the conserved F or W. Each record gives: V gene, CDR3 protein.

v_call: TRBV9
cdr3_aa: CASSALWTSGYNEQFF

v_call: TRBV11-2
cdr3_aa: CASSKWTKGRDGELFF

v_call: TRBV5-4
cdr3_aa: CASSFRGRGSPLHF

v_call: TRBV3-1/TRBV3-2
cdr3_aa: CASSPHRDTSSYNSPLHF

v_call: TRBV2
cdr3_aa: CASTGLAGFGEQFF

v_call: TRBV12-2
cdr3_aa: CASRGARDSHQPQHF

v_call: TRBV4-2
cdr3_aa: CASSPRRWTSGGASQETQYF

v_call: TRBV6-1
cdr3_aa: CASSEGRGPRNEQFF

v_call: TRBV4-1
cdr3_aa: CASSQVGRTNEQYF

v_call: TRBV7-2
cdr3_aa: CASSFRKGSSTLHF

v_call: TRBV14
cdr3_aa: CASMETGGYGYTF

v_call: TRBV27
cdr3_aa: CASSLFVGGELFF

v_call: TRBV4-2
cdr3_aa: CASSQDRGKDYGYTF

v_call: TRBV11-2
cdr3_aa: CASSLPGVYEQYF

v_call: TRBV5-1
cdr3_aa: CASSGTLGNTIYF

v_call: TRBV5-1
cdr3_aa: CASSTGLVGQYF

v_call: TRBV27
cdr3_aa: CASSPWDRGQETQYF

v_call: TRBV5-6
cdr3_aa: CASSVLGGAGVTEAFF

v_call: TRBV1
cdr3_aa: CTSSQDLGLAGGRNGELFF

v_call: TRBV30
cdr3_aa: CAWGQANTEAFF

v_call: TRBV19
cdr3_aa: CASSIRLSPYNEQFF

v_call: TRBV3-1/TRBV3-2
cdr3_aa: CASRNHHGVAGGYQETQYF

v_call: TRBV9
cdr3_aa: CASSVVAGAGELFF

v_call: TRBV11-2
cdr3_aa: CASSLFQGKSETQYF

v_call: TRBV24-1
cdr3_aa: CATSATTGPDTQYF